The 21 T cell receptor beta chains listed next were all sequenced from one sample in a study of regulatory T cells in long-lasting Graves disease. The time point was: newly diagnosed GD, antithyroid drugs for less than 3 months. PBMC-extracted RNA yielded the TCR library. Assembly of TCR beta libraries relied on iRepertoire HTBI primers together with Arm-PCR of CDR3 regions. TCRdb processed the multiplex PCR reads anew with MiXCR; each CDR3 protein has one entry. There are 350,000 to 450,000 distinct CDR3 sequences in the sample; 16% occur only once, and around 27% lies in the top ten. This sample also belongs to another study, concerning T cells in Graves' hyperthyroidism and ophthalmopathy.

Sequenced material: peripheral blood mononuclear cells (PBMCs), taken at new diagnosis, from a patient treated with antithyroid drugs. The receptors come from a middle-aged man with Graves disease.

This clonotype was counted ten times or more. The chain links TRBV2 to TRBJ2-5; TRBD2 aligns across 8 bases. J was trimmed by 2 bases and V by 4 bases; bases with no gene match: 6. The CDR3 length is 15 residues. Germline CDR1 SNHLY, CDR2 FYNNEI. For the CDR3, the DNA is TGTGCCAGCAGTGGGGCGGGGGGCCGACAAGAGACCCAGTACTTC. Translating it yields CASSGAGGRQETQYF.

This clonotype was seen repeatedly, ten times or more. The chain carries TRBV28 and TRBJ2-7; possible D gene TRBD2, 5 bases. The CDR3 runs 16 residues. Between the trimmed V and J ends, which lost 3 bases and 5 bases, there was a span of 20 bases. Germline CDR1 reads MDHEN; CDR2 reads SYDVKM. The CDR3 region has the DNA TGTGCCAGCAGTTTCGGAGGCAGCGCCTGGGAAGACGAGCAGTACTTC. It encodes CASSFGGSAWEDEQYF.

A remark on this clonotype: This clone may be a read error of a much larger clone one base away. The gene calls are TRBV11-3 and TRBJ1-5, with 7 positions matching TRBD1. CDR1 is SGHNT and CDR2 is YENEEA in the germline V gene. V shed 9 bases and J 11 bases; nucleotides not matched to a gene: 7. The CDR3 totals 11 residues. This chain's CDR3 is CARGQDQSQHF. As DNA, the CDR3 is TGTGCCAGAGGACAGGACCAATCCCAGCATTTT.

This clonotype has just a few counts. This chain uses TRBV5-4 with TRBJ2-3; 8 nucleotides line up with TRBD2. V lost 4 bases and J lost 2; bases outside the gene matches: 9. Germline assignment: CDR1 SGHNT and CDR2 YYREEE (reference sequence). This CDR3 has 16 amino acids. This CDR3 is CASSLEGGGLTDTQYF. The CDR3 DNA reads TGTGCCAGCAGCCTGGAAGGCGGGGGGCTCACAGATACGCAGTATTTT.

The J gene is TRBJ2-1, the V gene TRBV7-9; 11 bases line up with TRBD2. Germline V CDR1 and CDR2: SEHNR, FQNEAQ (reference sequence). CDR3 length: 13 amino acids. Trimming at V came to 3 bases and at J to 14 bases, leaving 6 bases not matched to a gene. The chain's CDR3 is CASSFSGRAVEFF. The CDR3 bases are TGTGCCAGCAGCTTTAGCGGGAGGGCCGTTGAGTTCTTC.

The chain employs TRBV11-2 and TRBJ2-5; possibly TRBD2 for D (6 bases). Germline assignment: CDR1 SGHAT and CDR2 FQNNGV. The CDR3 extends over 12 amino acids. The V gene lost 7 bases and the J gene lost 5 bases, with 11 bases spanning the gap. CDR3 in amino acids: CASKARGETQYF. CDR3 DNA sequence: TGTGCCAGCAAGGCCCGGGGGGAGACCCAGTACTTC.

V gene TRBV10-3 combines with J gene TRBJ2-2; D remains ambiguous. This CDR3 has 11 residues. V was shortened by 7 bases and J by 4 bases, with 4 bases between the two germline ends. Germline CDR1 and CDR2: ENHRY and SYGVKD. DNA for the CDR3: TGTGCCATCACGGCCACCGGGGAGCTGTTTTTT. This gives the protein CAITATGELFF.

This clonotype has at least ten counts. The chain employs TRBV2 and TRBJ2-1; 8 bases are shared with TRBD1. CDR3 length: 14 amino acids. CDR1 SNHLY and CDR2 FYNNEI come from the germline V gene. Unmatched junction bases numbered 6, after V lost 2 bases and J lost 9 bases. CDR3 sequence (DNA): TGTGCCAGCAGTGAACGGCAGGGGGCTGGTGAGCAGTTCTTC. This codes for CASSERQGAGEQFF.

There are a few counts of this clonotype. A much larger clone lies a single base off, so this may be a read error. The DNA for the CDR3 is TGTGCCAGCAGTCCTACTGGGTACGAGCAGTGCTTC. It specifies CASSPTGYEQCF. The V call is TRBV11-3, the J call TRBJ2-7; D is unresolved. The CDR3 length is 12 residues. Germline V gene sequence: CDR1 SGHNT, CDR2 YENEEA.

This clonotype was recorded many times. The CDR3 DNA reads TGTGCCAGCAAGGGGTGGGACACTACCTACAATGAGCAGTTCTTC. Its translation: CASKGWDTTYNEQFF. V usage is TRBV2 and J usage is TRBJ2-1, with D perhaps TRBD1 (6 bases). The CDR3 has 15 amino acids. The V end lost 7 bases, the J end lost 2 bases, and 15 bases lay between the germline ends. Germline V gene data show CDR1 as SNHLY and CDR2 as FYNNEI.

This clonotype was recorded at least ten times. V is TRBV11-2 and J is TRBJ2-3, with 12 bases lining up with TRBD2. The CDR3 is 16 residues long. Trimming cost V 1 base and J 9 bases; bases outside gene matches: 8. The germline gives CDR1 SGHAT, CDR2 FQNNGV. The CDR3 nucleotides are TGTGCCAGCAGCTTAGTTACTAGCGGGGGGTCCGGGACGCAGTATTTT. Translating gives CASSLVTSGGSGTQYF.

This clonotype came up many times. This sequence joins TRBV20-1 and TRBJ2-7, with no clear D. From germline, CDR1 is DFQATT and CDR2 SNEGSKA (reference sequence). This CDR3 contains 13 residues. The V end lost 0 bases, the J end lost 12 bases, and 18 bases lay between the germline ends. In DNA, the CDR3 is TGCAGTGCTAGAGAAGCTCCGGCCCTCAACCCGTACTTC. Translated, it gives CSAREAPALNPYF.

This clonotype was counted only a few times. This chain joins TRBV3-1 and TRBJ2-1; D may be TRBD1 (5 bases). The CDR3 covers 15 residues. Germline V lookup: CDR1 LGHDT, CDR2 YNNKEL (reference sequence). V shed 0 bases and J shed 7 bases, with 13 bases lying between them. CDR3 in amino acids: CASSQDTRAGNEQFF. The CDR3 DNA reads as TGTGCCAGCAGCCAAGATACTCGGGCAGGGAATGAGCAGTTCTTC.

For this clonotype: An end of the junction differs from the germline gene, which may be a read error. V and J are TRBV19 and TRBJ2-1; a possible D gene is TRBD1 (7 bases). CDR1 and CDR2 (germline): LNHDA, SQIVND (reference sequence). This CDR3 region has 16 residues. CDR3 DNA: TGTACCAGTAGTTTCCGGCTCAGGGGGGAGTACAATGAGCAGTTCTTC. Translation: CTSSFRLRGEYNEQFF. Filled out from reference TRBV19 and TRBJ2-1, the complete variable domain reads DGGITQSPKYLFRKEGQNVTLSCEQNLNHDAMYWYRQDPGQGLRLIYYSQIVNDFQKGDIAEGYSVSREKKESFPLTVTSAQKNPTAFYLCTSSFRLRGEYNEQFFGPGTRLTVL.

The chain uses TRBV28 and TRBJ1-2; no reliable D call. CDR3 length equals 13 residues. Germline values: CDR1 MDHEN, CDR2 SYDVKM. V was shortened by 3 bases and J by 0 bases, with 5 bases between the two germline ends. CDR3 sequence: CASSLQTNYGYTF. In nucleotides, the CDR3 is TGTGCCAGCAGTTTGCAGACTAACTATGGCTACACCTTC.

This clonotype was counted at least ten times. Mismatch with germline at one junction end may stem from a read error. The J gene is TRBJ1-3, the V gene TRBV2; tentatively, D is TRBD1 (6 bases). The length of the CDR3 is 12 residues. Germline CDR1 reads SNHLY; CDR2 reads FYNNEI. The CDR3, as DNA: TGTGCCGGCAGGGGCGCGGGAAACACCATATATTTT. This gives the protein CAGRGAGNTIYF.

This clonotype was picked up many times. This chain connects TRBV11-3 to TRBJ2-7, with D possibly being TRBD1 or TRBD2 (5 bases each). CDR1 SGHNT and CDR2 YENEEA come from the germline V gene. CDR3 length equals 13 residues. With 5 bases removed from V and 2 bases from J, the gap between germline ends came to 10 bases. The CDR3 nucleotides are TGTGCCAGCAGCCCCAGGGACGCCTACGAGCAGTACTTC. This codes for CASSPRDAYEQYF. Variable domain in full (rest from reference TRBV11-3 and TRBJ2-7): EAGVVQSPRYKIIEKKQPVAFWCNPISGHNTLYWYLQNLGQGPELLIRYENEEAVDDSQLPKDRFSAERLKGVDSTLKIQPAELGDSAVYLCASSPRDAYEQYFGPGTRLTVT.

The genes are TRBV4-1 and TRBJ1-1; no clear D gene. This CDR3 has 14 residues. The V end lost 2 bases, the J end lost 1 base, and 8 bases lay between the germline ends. Germline V gene data show CDR1 as MGHRA and CDR2 as YSYEKL. The CDR3: CASSQLAGNTEAFF. As DNA, the CDR3 is TGCGCCAGCAGCCAACTAGCGGGGAACACTGAAGCTTTCTTT.

The rearrangement joins TRBV6-2 or TRBV6-3 to TRBJ1-2, with D possibly TRBD1 on 5 matching bases. In germline, CDR1 is MNHEY, CDR2 SVGEGT. The CDR3 runs to 16 residues. Trimming stripped 0 bases from V and 5 bases from J, with 16 bases between. In DNA, the CDR3 is TGTGCCAGCAGTTACTCGAGGGGAGCAGGAACTTATGGCTACACCTTC. As protein: CASSYSRGAGTYGYTF.

This clonotype was counted ten times or more. At one boundary the junction diverges from the germline segment, which might be a read error. The chain links TRBV5-1 to TRBJ1-1; D may be TRBD1 (6 bases). The CDR3 consists of 15 residues. The germline CDR1 and CDR2 sequences are SGHRS and YFSETQ. CDR3 bases: TGTGCCATCAATCCCACTGGGGGGGCGTACACTGAAGCTTTCTTT. Translation gives CAINPTGGAYTEAFF.

This clonotype occurred many times. This chain joins TRBV5-1 and TRBJ1-4, with 8 bases aligning to TRBD1. V was pared by 5 bases and J by 6 bases, with 6 bases of the junction left unmatched. The CDR3 spans 14 residues. The germline gives CDR1 SGHRS, CDR2 YFSETQ. CDR3 sequence reads: CASRRSGGDEKLFF. In nucleotides, the CDR3 is TGCGCCAGCAGGCGATCAGGGGGCGATGAAAAACTGTTTTTT. The full variable domain, its missing parts supplied by reference TRBV5-1 and TRBJ1-4, is KAGVTQTPRYLIKTRGQQVTLSCSPISGHRSVSWYQQTPGQGLQFLFEYFSETQRNKGNFPGRFSGRQFSNSRSEMNVSTLELGDSALYLCASRRSGGDEKLFFGSGTQLSVL.